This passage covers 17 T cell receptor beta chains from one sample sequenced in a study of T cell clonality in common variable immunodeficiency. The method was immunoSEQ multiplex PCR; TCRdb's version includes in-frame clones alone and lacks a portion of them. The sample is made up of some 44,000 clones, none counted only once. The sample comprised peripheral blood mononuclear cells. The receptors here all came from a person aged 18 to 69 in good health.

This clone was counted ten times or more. CDR3 DNA (partial): TGCGCCAGCACTCTCGGGACAGGCCACAATCAGCCC. Translating it yields CASTLGTGHNQP. The entire CDR3 is CASTLGTGHNQPQHF. The chain combines TRBV5-1 with TRBJ1-5, with 8 bases that match TRBD1. Coverage ceases 3 residues before the CDR3 finishes, and the germline J gene fills in the end. Germline assignment: CDR1 SGHRS and CDR2 YFSETQ. The CDR3 runs 15 residues. The ends lost 6 bases at V and 3 bases at J; junction bases unmatched: 8.

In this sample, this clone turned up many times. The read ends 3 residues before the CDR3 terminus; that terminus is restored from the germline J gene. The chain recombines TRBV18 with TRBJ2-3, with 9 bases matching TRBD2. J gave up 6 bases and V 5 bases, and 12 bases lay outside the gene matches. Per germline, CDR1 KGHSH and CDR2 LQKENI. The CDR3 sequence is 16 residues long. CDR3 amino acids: CASSSPLAGGIDTQYF. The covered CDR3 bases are TGTGCCAGCTCATCCCCCCTGGCGGGGGGGATCGATACG. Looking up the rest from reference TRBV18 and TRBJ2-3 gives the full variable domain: NAGVMQNPRHLVRRRGQEARLRCSPMKGHSHVYWYRQLPEEGLKFMVYLQKENIIDESGMPKERFSAEFPKEGPSILRIQQVVRGDSAAYFCASSSPLAGGIDTQYFGPGTRLTVL.

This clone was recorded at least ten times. The sequenced part of the CDR3 DNA is TGTGCCAGCAGTGGTGGTACAAGCTACGAG. Its translation is CASSGGTSYE. The entire CDR3 protein reads CASSGGTSYEQYF. The chain recombines TRBV2 with TRBJ2-7; D unresolved. The read ends 3 residues early relative to the CDR3; the germline J gene fills the gap. V lost 4 bases and J lost 3, with 10 bases in between. This CDR3 has 13 residues. Per germline, CDR1 SNHLY and CDR2 FYNNEI.

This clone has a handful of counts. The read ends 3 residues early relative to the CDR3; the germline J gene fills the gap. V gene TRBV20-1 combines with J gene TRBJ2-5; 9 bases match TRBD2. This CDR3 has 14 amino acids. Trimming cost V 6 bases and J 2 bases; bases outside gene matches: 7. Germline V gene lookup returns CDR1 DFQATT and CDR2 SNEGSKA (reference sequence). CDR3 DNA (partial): TGCAGTGCCGCAAAGACTAGCGGTCAAGAGACC. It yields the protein CSAAKTSGQET. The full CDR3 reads CSAAKTSGQETQYF.

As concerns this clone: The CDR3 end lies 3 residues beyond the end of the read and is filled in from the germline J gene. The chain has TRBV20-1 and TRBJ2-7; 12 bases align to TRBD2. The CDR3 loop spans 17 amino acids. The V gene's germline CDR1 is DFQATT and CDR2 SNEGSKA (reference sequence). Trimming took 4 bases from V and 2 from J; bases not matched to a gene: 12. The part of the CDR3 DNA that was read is TGCAGTGCTAATCTAGCGGGAGGGCCAAGAAATCCCTACGAG. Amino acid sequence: CSANLAGGPRNPYE. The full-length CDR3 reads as CSANLAGGPRNPYEQYF.

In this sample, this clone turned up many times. The chain's CDR3 is CSGWGQGTEAFF. CDR3 DNA (partial): TGCAGCGGGTGGGGACAGGGCACTGAA. The chain couples TRBV29-1 to TRBJ1-1; 9 bases align to TRBD1. The read comes to an end 3 residues before the CDR3 does, leaving the germline J gene to fill in the end. The J segment lost 4 bases and the V segment lost 7 bases, leaving 4 bases of the junction unmatched. There are 12 residues in the CDR3. Germline values: CDR1 SQVTM, CDR2 ANQGSEA.

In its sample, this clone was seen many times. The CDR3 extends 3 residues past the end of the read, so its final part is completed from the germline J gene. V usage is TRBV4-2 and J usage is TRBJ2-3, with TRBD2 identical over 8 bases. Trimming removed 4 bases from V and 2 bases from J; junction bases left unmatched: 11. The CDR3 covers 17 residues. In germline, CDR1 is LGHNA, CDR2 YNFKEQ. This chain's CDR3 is CASSPLGGGLNTDTQYF. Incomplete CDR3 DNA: TGTGCCAGCAGCCCGCTCGGCGGGGGGCTAAACACAGATACG.

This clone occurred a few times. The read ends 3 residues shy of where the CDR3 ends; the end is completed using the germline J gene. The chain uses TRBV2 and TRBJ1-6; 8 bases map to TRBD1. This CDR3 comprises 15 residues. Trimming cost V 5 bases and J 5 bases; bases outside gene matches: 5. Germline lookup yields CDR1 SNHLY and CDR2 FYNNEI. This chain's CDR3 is CASSRQGRDNSPLHF. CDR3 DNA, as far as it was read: TGTGCCAGCAGTCGACAGGGGCGGGATAATTCACCC.

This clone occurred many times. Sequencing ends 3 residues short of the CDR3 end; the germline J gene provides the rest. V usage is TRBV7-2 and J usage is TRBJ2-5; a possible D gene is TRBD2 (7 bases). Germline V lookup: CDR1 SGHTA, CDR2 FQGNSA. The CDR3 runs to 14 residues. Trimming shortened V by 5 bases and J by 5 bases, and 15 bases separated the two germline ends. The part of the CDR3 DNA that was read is TGTGCCAGCAGCACGAAGGGGGGGGTGGAGACC. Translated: CASSTKGGVET. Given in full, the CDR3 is CASSTKGGVETQYF.

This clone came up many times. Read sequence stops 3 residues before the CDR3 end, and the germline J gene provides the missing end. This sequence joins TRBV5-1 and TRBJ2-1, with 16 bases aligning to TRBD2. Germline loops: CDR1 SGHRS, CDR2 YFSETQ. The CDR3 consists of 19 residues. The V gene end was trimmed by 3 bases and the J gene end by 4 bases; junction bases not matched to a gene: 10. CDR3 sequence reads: CASSSPGPGLAGGYNEQFF. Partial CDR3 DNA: TGCGCCAGCAGCTCCCCCGGACCGGGACTAGCGGGAGGGTACAATGAG. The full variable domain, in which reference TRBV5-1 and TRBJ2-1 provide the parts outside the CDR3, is KAGVTQTPRYLIKTRGQQVTLSCSPISGHRSVSWYQQTPGQGLQFLFEYFSETQRNKGNFPGRFSGRQFSNSRSEMNVSTLELGDSALYLCASSSPGPGLAGGYNEQFFGPGTRLTVL.

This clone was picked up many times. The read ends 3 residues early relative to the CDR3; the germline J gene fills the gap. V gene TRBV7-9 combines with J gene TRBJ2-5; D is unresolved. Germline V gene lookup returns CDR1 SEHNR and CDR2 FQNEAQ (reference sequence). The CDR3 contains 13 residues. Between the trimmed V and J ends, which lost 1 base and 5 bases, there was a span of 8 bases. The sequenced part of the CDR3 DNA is TGTGCCAGCAGCTTAGAGGGTAGGGAGACC. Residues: CASSLEGRET. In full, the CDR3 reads CASSLEGRETQYF.

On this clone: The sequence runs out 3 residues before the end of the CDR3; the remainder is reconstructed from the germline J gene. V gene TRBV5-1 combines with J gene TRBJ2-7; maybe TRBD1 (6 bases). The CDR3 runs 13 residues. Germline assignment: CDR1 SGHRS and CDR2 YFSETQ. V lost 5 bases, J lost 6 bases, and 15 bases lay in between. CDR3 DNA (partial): TGCGCCAGCAGGCCCTCGACAGGAGCCGAG. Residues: CASRPSTGAE. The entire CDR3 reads CASRPSTGAEQYF.

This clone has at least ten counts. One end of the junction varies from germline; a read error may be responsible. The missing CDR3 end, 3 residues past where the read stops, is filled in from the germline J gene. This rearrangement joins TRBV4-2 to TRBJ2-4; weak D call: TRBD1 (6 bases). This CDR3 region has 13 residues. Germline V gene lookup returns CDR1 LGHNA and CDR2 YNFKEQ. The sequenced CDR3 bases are TGCGCCAGCAGCCAAGATTATGGGGGCTCT. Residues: CASSQDYGGS. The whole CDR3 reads CASSQDYGGSQYF.

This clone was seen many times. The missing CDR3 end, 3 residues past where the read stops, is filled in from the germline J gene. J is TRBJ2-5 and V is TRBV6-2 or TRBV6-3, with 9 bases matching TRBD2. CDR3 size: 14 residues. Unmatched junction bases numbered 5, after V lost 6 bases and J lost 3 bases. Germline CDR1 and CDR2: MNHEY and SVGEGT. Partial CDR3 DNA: TGTGCCAGCAGCCTAATAGCGGGGGAAGAGACC. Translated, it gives CASSLIAGEET. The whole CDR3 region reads CASSLIAGEETQYF.

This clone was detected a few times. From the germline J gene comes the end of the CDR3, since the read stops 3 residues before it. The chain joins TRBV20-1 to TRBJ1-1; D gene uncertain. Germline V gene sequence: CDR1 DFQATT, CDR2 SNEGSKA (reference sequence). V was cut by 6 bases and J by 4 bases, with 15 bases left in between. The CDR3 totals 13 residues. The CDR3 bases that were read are TGCAGTGCGAGGGCCCGCAGTGGCACTGAA. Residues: CSARARSGTE. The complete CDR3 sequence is CSARARSGTEAFF.

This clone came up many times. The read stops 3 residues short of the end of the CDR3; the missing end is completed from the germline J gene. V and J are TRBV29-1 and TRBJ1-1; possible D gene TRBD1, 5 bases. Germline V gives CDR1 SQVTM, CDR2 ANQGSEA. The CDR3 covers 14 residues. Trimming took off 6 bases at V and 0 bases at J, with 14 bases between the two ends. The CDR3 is CSVGLQDMNTEAFF. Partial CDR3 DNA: TGCAGCGTCGGACTACAGGACATGAACACTGAA.

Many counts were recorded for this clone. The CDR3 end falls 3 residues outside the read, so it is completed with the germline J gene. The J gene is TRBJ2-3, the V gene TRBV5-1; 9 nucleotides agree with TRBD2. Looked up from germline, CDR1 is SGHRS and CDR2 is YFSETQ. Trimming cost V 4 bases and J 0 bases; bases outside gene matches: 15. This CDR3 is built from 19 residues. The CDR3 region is CASSMNSGGSPPSTDTQYF. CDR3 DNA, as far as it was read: TGCGCCAGCAGCATGAATAGCGGGGGAAGTCCTCCTAGCACAGATACG. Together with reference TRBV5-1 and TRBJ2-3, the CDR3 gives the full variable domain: KAGVTQTPRYLIKTRGQQVTLSCSPISGHRSVSWYQQTPGQGLQFLFEYFSETQRNKGNFPGRFSGRQFSNSRSEMNVSTLELGDSALYLCASSMNSGGSPPSTDTQYFGPGTRLTVL.